Below, 23 T cell receptor beta chains from the same sample are listed, as sequenced in a study of human T cells and chemical hapten exposure. The sample's time point: patch test 1, 2 weeks after DPC sensitization. Indicated treatment: therapeutic diphenylcyclopropenone sensitization with weekly scalp DPC. Each CDR3 protein is one row after TCRdb ran MiXCR on the RACE reads. The table records around 120,000 distinct CDR3 sequences, about 13% of them present only once. Sequences were derived from whole blood, sampled in connection with sensitization to the hapten diphenylcyclopropenone (DPC). The source of these receptors is a man aged 18 to 30 with alopecia areata. Some clones in this sample may be carry-over from other donors' samples.

The chain recombines TRBV11-2 with TRBJ1-6; D perhaps matches TRBD1 (5 bases). This CDR3 contains 16 residues. V shed 5 bases and J shed 0 bases, with 11 bases lying between them. Germline V CDR1 and CDR2: SGHAT, FQNNGV. The CDR3 DNA reads TGTGCCAGCAGCCTACTCGGACACTCCTATAATTCACCCCTCCACTTT. Residues: CASSLLGHSYNSPLHF.

This clonotype was seen a handful of times. The chain joins TRBV28 to TRBJ1-5; tentative D call: TRBD1 (5 bases). The CDR3 spans 15 residues. Germline V gene lookup returns CDR1 MDHEN and CDR2 SYDVKM. With 3 bases removed from V and 3 bases from J, the gap between germline ends came to 12 bases. The CDR3 sequence: CASSLERQSNQPQHF. The CDR3 bases are TGTGCCAGCAGTTTGGAGAGACAGTCCAATCAGCCCCAGCATTTT. Complete variable domain (other parts from reference TRBV28 and TRBJ1-5): DVKVTQSSRYLVKRTGEKVFLECVQDMDHENMFWYRQDPGLGLRLIYFSYDVKMKEKGDIPEGYSVSREKKERFSLILESASTNQTSMYLCASSLERQSNQPQHFGDGTRLSIL.

DNA of the CDR3: TGCAGTGCTAGGGTGGCGGGGGGCTCCTACAATGAGCAGTTCTTC. This translates into CSARVAGGSYNEQFF. The chain joins TRBV20-1 to TRBJ2-1; 8 positions agree with TRBD2. V shed 3 bases, J shed 0 bases, and the junction held 4 bases outside the gene matches. Germline-derived CDR1 and CDR2 are DFQATT and SNEGSKA (reference sequence). The CDR3 runs 15 residues.

This clonotype was recorded a few times. This chain connects TRBV6-5 to TRBJ1-2; TRBD1 matches at 7 bases. The CDR3 spans 14 residues. Trimming took 6 bases from V and 0 from J; bases not matched to a gene: 4. The germline CDR1 and CDR2 sequences are MNHEY and SVGAGI. CDR3 region: CASREGQTNYGYTF. DNA of the CDR3: TGTGCCAGCAGAGAGGGACAGACTAACTATGGCTACACCTTC.

This sequence joins TRBV27 and TRBJ2-5, with no clear D. Germline lookup yields CDR1 MNHEY and CDR2 SMNVEV (reference sequence). The CDR3 runs to 13 residues. Trimming stripped 4 bases from V and 1 base from J, with 7 bases between. The CDR3 region is CASSSAFQETQYF. CDR3 DNA sequence: TGTGCCAGCAGTTCCGCTTTCCAAGAGACCCAGTACTTC.

The rearrangement joins TRBV20-1 to TRBJ2-1, with 10 bases identical to TRBD2. The CDR3 sequence is 15 residues long. The ends lost 5 bases at V and 2 bases at J; junction bases unmatched: 6. CDR1 and CDR2 from the germline V gene are DFQATT and SNEGSKA (reference sequence). The CDR3 sequence is CSAVDSGGTYNEQFF. DNA for the CDR3: TGCAGTGCTGTTGATAGCGGGGGGACCTACAATGAGCAGTTCTTC.

The chain recombines TRBV28 with TRBJ2-3; TRBD2 aligns across 9 bases. Germline V lookup: CDR1 MDHEN, CDR2 SYDVKM. The ends lost 10 bases at V and 1 base at J; junction bases unmatched: 9. The CDR3 sequence is 15 residues long. The CDR3 DNA follows: TGTGCCACCGGGCTAGCGGGAAAGGGCACAGATACGCAGTATTTT. Encoded protein: CATGLAGKGTDTQYF.

J is TRBJ2-4 and V is TRBV6-5, with D perhaps given as TRBD1 or TRBD2 (5 bases each). V was pared by 4 bases and J by 10 bases, with 14 bases between. The CDR3 length is 13 residues. Germline V gives CDR1 MNHEY, CDR2 SVGAGI. Here the CDR3 reads CASSLAFGAIQYF. DNA of the CDR3: TGTGCCAGCAGTTTGGCCTTCGGGGCGATTCAGTACTTC.

This clonotype has a handful of counts. The J gene is TRBJ2-5, the V gene TRBV2; D gene unclear. The ends were cut back, 6 bases at V and 5 bases at J, with 10 bases in the middle. This CDR3 region has 12 residues. Germline V CDR1 and CDR2: SNHLY, FYNNEI. The CDR3 DNA follows: TGTGCCAGCAGCGCCTACTTGGAGACCCAGTACTTC. Its translation: CASSAYLETQYF.

A few counts support this clonotype. The chain has TRBV6-5 and TRBJ2-1, with 13 bases aligning to TRBD2. V lost 7 bases, J lost 9 bases, and 3 bases stayed unmatched. This CDR3 has 13 residues. Germline V gene sequence: CDR1 MNHEY, CDR2 SVGAGI. This chain's CDR3 is CASTRLAGGEQFF. In nucleotides, the CDR3 is TGTGCCAGCACCCGACTAGCGGGGGGTGAGCAGTTCTTC.

This clonotype was seen only once. The chain combines TRBV4-3 with TRBJ2-7; D is unclear. Germline loops: CDR1 LGHNA, CDR2 YSLEER. The CDR3 spans 11 residues. V gave up 1 base and J gave up 5 bases, with 3 bases separating them. CDR3 amino acids: CASSQGHEQYV. Written as DNA, the CDR3 is TGCGCCAGCAGCCAAGGGCACGAGCAGTACGTC.

This clonotype was seen more than once but under ten times. The chain has TRBV18 and TRBJ1-3, with 9 bases identical to TRBD1. Germline V lookup: CDR1 KGHSH, CDR2 LQKENI. The CDR3 is 14 residues long. V lost 4 bases, J lost 2 bases, and 0 bases stayed unmatched. CDR3 loop: CASSRQGAGNTIYF. For the CDR3, the DNA is TGTGCCAGCTCACGACAGGGGGCTGGAAACACCATATATTTT.

This clonotype was detected a few times. The V and J genes are TRBV4-3 and TRBJ2-7; TRBD1 or TRBD2 may be the D gene (6 bases each). CDR1 LGHNA and CDR2 YSLEER come from the germline V gene. V dropped 4 bases and J dropped 3 bases, with 16 bases sitting between them. CDR3 length: 15 amino acids. CDR3 loop: CASSLRGAGSYEQYV. The DNA of the CDR3 is TGCGCCAGCAGCCTAAGGGGGGCAGGGAGCTACGAGCAGTACGTC.

There are a few counts of this clonotype. This chain uses TRBV6-2 or TRBV6-3 with TRBJ2-1; D uncertain. Germline values: CDR1 MNHEY, CDR2 SVGEGT. Trimming took 6 bases from V and 0 from J, leaving 21 bases between them. The CDR3 length is 18 residues. The CDR3 DNA is TGTGCCAGCAGCCAAGGACGCAAAGGACCCTTCTCCTACAATGAGCAGTTCTTC. This encodes CASSQGRKGPFSYNEQFF.

There are a few counts of this clonotype. The chain links TRBV5-1 to TRBJ2-7; D is unclear. The germline V and J ends were trimmed by 3 bases and 3 bases, with 16 bases remaining between them. The CDR3 is 15 residues long. CDR1 and CDR2 (germline): SGHRS, YFSETQ. The DNA for the CDR3 is TGCGCCAGCAGCTCGAATTCCCAACCCAGCTACGAGCAGTACTTC. Its protein is CASSSNSQPSYEQYF. The whole variable domain, filled in from reference TRBV5-1 and TRBJ2-7, reads KAGVTQTPRYLIKTRGQQVTLSCSPISGHRSVSWYQQTPGQGLQFLFEYFSETQRNKGNFPGRFSGRQFSNSRSEMNVSTLELGDSALYLCASSSNSQPSYEQYFGPGTRLTVT.

This clonotype was seen more than once but under ten times. The chain couples TRBV6-2 or TRBV6-3 to TRBJ1-2, with D possibly being TRBD1 (6 bases). Germline loops: CDR1 MNHEY, CDR2 SVGEGT. There are 18 residues in the CDR3. Trimming removed 0 bases at V and 4 bases at J, with 21 bases between. CDR3 nucleotides: TGTGCCAGCAGTTACTCGTATGCTCCTGACAGGACTATCTATGGCTACACCTTC. It is translated as CASSYSYAPDRTIYGYTF.

This clonotype occurred a few times. V and J are TRBV2 and TRBJ1-3; perhaps TRBD1 as D (5 bases). Per the germline V gene, CDR1 is SNHLY and CDR2 is FYNNEI. This CDR3 has 15 amino acids. V was pared by 2 bases and J by 4 bases, with 12 bases between. The CDR3: CASSEPVQDGNTIYF. Here the CDR3 DNA reads TGTGCCAGCAGTGAACCTGTACAGGACGGAAACACCATATATTTT.

V and J are TRBV27 and TRBJ2-3; 13 nucleotides match TRBD2. The CDR3 consists of 18 residues. CDR1 MNHEY and CDR2 SMNVEV come from the germline V gene (reference sequence). V lost 5 bases, J lost 2 bases, and 10 bases stayed unmatched. The CDR3 bases are TGTGCCAGCAGTAAAAACCCGGGACTAGCGGGACCCACAGATACGCAGTATTTT. Its protein is CASSKNPGLAGPTDTQYF.

The chain employs TRBV11-2 and TRBJ1-2, with no clear D. From germline, CDR1 is SGHAT and CDR2 FQNNGV. V gave up 2 bases and J gave up 6 bases, with 10 bases separating them. This CDR3 is 13 amino acids long. CDR3 sequence reads: CASSLTGSDGYTF. The CDR3 region has the DNA TGTGCCAGCAGCTTAACTGGGTCAGATGGCTACACCTTC.

In the case of this clonotype: This clone may be a read error of a much larger clone one base away. The chain uses TRBV5-1 and TRBJ1-6; 9 bases match TRBD1. Germline values: CDR1 SGHRS, CDR2 YFSETQ. There are 15 residues in the CDR3. The CDR3 nucleotides are TGCACCAGCAGCTGGACAGGGGCGAGGAATTCACCCCTCCACTTT. Translation gives CTSSWTGARNSPLHF.

V is TRBV2 and J is TRBJ1-2; D is undetermined. Germline CDR1 reads SNHLY; CDR2 reads FYNNEI. CDR3 length equals 12 residues. The V end was cut by 10 bases, the J end by 2 bases, with 11 bases between. CDR3 sequence (DNA): TGTGCCACCCTCAGGACCAACTATGGCTACACCTTC. Translating it yields CATLRTNYGYTF.

This clonotype was seen repeatedly, ten times or more. J is TRBJ2-6 and V is TRBV18; TRBD1 matches 9 bases. CDR1 KGHSH and CDR2 LQKENI come from the germline V gene. V trimming: 5 bases; J trimming: 4 bases; junction bases outside the gene matches: 6. This CDR3 is 16 amino acids long. As DNA, the CDR3 is TGTGCCAGCTCATCCGACAGGGGGAACGGGGCCAACGTCCTGACTTTC. Its protein product is CASSSDRGNGANVLTF.

This clonotype was recorded at least ten times. The chain is built from TRBV12-3 or TRBV12-4 and TRBJ1-2; 9 bases fit TRBD1. The CDR3 contains 15 residues. Unmatched junction bases numbered 10, after V lost 6 bases and J lost 5 bases. CDR3 sequence (DNA): TGTGCCAGCAGACCCATTGGGACAGGGAGTTATGGCTACACCTTC. Residues: CASRPIGTGSYGYTF.